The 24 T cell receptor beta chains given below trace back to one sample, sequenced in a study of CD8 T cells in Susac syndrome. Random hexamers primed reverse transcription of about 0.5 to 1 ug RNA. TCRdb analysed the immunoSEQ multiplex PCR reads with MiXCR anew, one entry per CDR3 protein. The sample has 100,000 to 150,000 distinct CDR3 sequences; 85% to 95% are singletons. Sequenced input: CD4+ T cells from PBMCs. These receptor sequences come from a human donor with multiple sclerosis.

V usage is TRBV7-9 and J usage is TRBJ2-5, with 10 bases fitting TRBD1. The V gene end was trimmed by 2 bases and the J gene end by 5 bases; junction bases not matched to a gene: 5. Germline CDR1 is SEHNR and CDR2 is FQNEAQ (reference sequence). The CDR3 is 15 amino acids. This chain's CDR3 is CASSLSWDRGETQYF. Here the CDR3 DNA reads TGTGCCAGCAGCTTATCCTGGGACAGGGGTGAGACCCAGTACTTC.

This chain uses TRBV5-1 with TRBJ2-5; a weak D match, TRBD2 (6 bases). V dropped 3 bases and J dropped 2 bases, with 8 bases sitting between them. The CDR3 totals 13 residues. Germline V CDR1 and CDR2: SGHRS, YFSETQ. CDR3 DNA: TGCGCCAGCAGCTATGGGACTCAAGAGACCCAGTACTTC. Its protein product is CASSYGTQETQYF.

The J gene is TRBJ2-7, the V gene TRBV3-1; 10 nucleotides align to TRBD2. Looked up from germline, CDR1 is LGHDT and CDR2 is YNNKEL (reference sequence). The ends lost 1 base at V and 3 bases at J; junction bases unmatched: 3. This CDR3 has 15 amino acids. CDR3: CASSQVSSGGYEQYF. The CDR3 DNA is TGTGCCAGCAGCCAAGTGTCTAGCGGGGGCTACGAGCAGTACTTC.

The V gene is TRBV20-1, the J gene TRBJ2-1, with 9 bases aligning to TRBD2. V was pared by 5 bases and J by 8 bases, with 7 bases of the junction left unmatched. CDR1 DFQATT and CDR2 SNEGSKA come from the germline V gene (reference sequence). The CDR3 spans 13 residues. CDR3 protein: CSAPVAGGDEQFF. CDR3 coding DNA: TGCAGTGCTCCAGTTGCGGGGGGGGATGAGCAGTTCTTC.

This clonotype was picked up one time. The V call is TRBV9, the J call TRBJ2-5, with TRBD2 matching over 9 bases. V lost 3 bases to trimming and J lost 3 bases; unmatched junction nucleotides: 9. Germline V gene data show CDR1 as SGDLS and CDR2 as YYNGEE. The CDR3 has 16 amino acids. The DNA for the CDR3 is TGTGCCAGCAGCGCCCCGTGGGCTAGCGGGGAAGAGACCCAGTACTTC. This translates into CASSAPWASGEETQYF.

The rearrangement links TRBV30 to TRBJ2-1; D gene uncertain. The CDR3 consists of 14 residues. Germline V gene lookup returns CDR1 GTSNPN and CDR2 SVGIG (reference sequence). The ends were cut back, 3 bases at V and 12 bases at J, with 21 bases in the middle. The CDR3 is CAWRAYAGHDGQFF. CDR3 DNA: TGTGCCTGGAGAGCTTATGCAGGCCATGACGGGCAGTTCTTC.

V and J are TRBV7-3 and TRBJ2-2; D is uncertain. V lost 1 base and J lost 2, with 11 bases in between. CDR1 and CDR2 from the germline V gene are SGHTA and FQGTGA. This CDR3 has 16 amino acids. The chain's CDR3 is CASSLNGGLNTGELFF. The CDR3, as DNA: TGTGCCAGCAGCTTAAACGGTGGGCTAAACACCGGGGAGCTGTTTTTT. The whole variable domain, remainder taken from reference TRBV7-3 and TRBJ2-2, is GAGVSQTPSNKVTEKGKYVELRCDPISGHTALYWYRQSLGQGPEFLIYFQGTGAADDSGLPNDRFFAVRPEGSVSTLKIQRTERGDSAVYLCASSLNGGLNTGELFFGEGSRLTVL.

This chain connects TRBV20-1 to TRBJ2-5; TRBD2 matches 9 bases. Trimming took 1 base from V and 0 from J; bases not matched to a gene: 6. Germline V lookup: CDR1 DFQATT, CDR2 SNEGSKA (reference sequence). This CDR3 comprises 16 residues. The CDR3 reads CSARVWLAGNQETQYF. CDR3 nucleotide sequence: TGCAGTGCTAGAGTGTGGCTAGCGGGGAACCAAGAGACCCAGTACTTC.

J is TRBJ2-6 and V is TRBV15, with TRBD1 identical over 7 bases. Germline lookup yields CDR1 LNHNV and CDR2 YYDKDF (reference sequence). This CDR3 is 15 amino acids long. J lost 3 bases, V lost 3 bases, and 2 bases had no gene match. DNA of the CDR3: TGTGCCACCAGCAGCGACAGGGTTGGGGCCAACGTCCTGACTTTC. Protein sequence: CATSSDRVGANVLTF. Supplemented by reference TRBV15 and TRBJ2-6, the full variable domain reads DAMVIQNPRYQVTQFGKPVTLSCSQTLNHNVMYWYQQKSSQAPKLLFHYYDKDFNNEADTPDNFQSRRPNTSFCFLDIRSPGLGDTAMYLCATSSDRVGANVLTFGAGSRLTVL.

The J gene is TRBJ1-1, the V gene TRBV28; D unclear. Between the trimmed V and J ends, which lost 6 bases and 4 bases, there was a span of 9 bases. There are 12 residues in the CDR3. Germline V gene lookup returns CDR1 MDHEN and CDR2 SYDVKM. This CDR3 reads CASRTRLTEAFF. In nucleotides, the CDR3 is TGTGCCAGCAGGACCCGGCTCACTGAAGCTTTCTTT.

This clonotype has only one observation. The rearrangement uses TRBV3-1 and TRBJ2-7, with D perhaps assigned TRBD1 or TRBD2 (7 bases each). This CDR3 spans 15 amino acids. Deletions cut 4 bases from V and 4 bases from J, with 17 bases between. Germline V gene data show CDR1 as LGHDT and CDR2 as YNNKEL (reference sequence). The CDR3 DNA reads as TGTGCCAGCAGCCTACTGACAGGGAGGGAGTACGAGCAGTACTTC. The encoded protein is CASSLLTGREYEQYF.

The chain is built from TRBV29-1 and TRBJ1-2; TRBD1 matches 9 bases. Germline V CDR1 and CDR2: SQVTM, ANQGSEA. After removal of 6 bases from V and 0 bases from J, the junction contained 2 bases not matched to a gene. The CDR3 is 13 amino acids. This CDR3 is CSVGTGTNYGYTF. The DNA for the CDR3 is TGCAGCGTGGGGACAGGGACTAACTATGGCTACACCTTC.

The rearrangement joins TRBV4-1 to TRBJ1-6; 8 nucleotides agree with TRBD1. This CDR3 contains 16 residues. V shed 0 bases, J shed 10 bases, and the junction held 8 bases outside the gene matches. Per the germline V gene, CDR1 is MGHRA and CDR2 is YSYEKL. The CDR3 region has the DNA TGCGCCAGCAGCCAAGATGTAGTGACAGGGGCCTCACCCCTCCACTTT. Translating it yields CASSQDVVTGASPLHF.

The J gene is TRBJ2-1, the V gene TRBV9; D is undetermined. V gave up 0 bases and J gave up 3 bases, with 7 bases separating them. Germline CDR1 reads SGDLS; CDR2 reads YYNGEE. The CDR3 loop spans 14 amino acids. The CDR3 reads CASSVVGVYNEQFF. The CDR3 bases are TGTGCCAGCAGCGTAGTTGGGGTCTACAATGAGCAGTTCTTC.

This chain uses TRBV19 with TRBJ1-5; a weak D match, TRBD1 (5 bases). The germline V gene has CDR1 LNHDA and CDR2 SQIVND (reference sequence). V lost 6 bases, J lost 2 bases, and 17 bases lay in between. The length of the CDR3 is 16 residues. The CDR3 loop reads CASRVGRVYGNQPQHF. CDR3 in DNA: TGTGCCAGTAGGGTTGGCAGGGTGTATGGCAATCAGCCCCAGCATTTT. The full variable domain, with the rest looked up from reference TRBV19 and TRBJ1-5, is DGGITQSPKYLFRKEGQNVTLSCEQNLNHDAMYWYRQDPGQGLRLIYYSQIVNDFQKGDIAEGYSVSREKKESFPLTVTSAQKNPTAFYLCASRVGRVYGNQPQHFGDGTRLSIL.

The CDR3 DNA sequence: TGTGCTAGTGGTTTGTTTTCTCCCCGGGACAGCTACGAGCAGTACTTC. It translates to CASGLFSPRDSYEQYF. The V gene is TRBV12-5, the J gene TRBJ2-7; TRBD1 matches at 7 bases. With V trimmed by 2 bases and J by 3 bases, 10 bases remained unmatched. The CDR3 sequence is 16 residues long. Germline V gene lookup returns CDR1 LGHNT and CDR2 FRNRAP.

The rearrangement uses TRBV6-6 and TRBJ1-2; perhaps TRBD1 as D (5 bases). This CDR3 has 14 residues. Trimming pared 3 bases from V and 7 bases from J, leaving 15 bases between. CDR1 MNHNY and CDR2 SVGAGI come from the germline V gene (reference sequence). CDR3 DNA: TGTGCCAGCAGTTATGATTTGAGGGGAAGTGGCTACACCTTC. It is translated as CASSYDLRGSGYTF.

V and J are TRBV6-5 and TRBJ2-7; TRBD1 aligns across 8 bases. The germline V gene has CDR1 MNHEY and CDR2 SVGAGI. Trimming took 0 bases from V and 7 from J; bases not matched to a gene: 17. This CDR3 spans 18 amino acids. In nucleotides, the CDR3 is TGTGCCAGCAGTTACTCTGGCCAGGGGGCCATTGTAGGGAAGGAGCAGTACTTC. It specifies CASSYSGQGAIVGKEQYF.

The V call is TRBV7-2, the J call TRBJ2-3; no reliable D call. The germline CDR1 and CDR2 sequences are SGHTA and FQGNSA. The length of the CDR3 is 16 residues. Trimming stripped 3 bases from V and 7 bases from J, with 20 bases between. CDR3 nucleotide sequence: TGTGCCAGCAGCTTGTTGAGTTCCCTACTGGATCATACGCAGTATTTT. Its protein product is CASSLLSSLLDHTQYF.

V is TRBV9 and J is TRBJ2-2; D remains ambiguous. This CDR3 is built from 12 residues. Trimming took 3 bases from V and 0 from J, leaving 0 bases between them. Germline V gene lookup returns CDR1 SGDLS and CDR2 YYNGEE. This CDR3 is CASSANTGELFF. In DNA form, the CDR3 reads TGTGCCAGCAGCGCGAACACCGGGGAGCTGTTTTTT.

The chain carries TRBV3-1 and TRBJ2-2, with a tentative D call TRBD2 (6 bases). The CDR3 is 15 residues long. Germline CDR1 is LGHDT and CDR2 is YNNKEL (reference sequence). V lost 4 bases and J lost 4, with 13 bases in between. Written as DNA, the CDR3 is TGTGCCAGCAGCCCCCTGAGAGCGGGCACCGGGGAGCTGTTTTTT. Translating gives CASSPLRAGTGELFF.

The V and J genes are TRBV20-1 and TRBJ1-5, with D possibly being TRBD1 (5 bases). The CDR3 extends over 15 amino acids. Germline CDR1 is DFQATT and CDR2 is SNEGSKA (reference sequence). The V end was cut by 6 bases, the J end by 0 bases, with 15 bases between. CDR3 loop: CSAERPGTSNQPQHF. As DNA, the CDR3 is TGCAGTGCGGAGCGTCCAGGGACTAGCAATCAGCCCCAGCATTTT.

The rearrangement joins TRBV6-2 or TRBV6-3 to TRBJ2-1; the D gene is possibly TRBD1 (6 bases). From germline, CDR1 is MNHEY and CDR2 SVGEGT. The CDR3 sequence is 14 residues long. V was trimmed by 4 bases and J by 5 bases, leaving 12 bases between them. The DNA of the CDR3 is TGTGCCAGCAGTTCAACGGACAGAAACAATGAGCAGTTCTTC. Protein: CASSSTDRNNEQFF.

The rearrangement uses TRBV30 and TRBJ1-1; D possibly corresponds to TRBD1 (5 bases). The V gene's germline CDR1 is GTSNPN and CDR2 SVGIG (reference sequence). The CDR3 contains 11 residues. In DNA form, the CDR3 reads TGTGCTGCCAGCAGGGTATCAGAAGCTTTCTTT. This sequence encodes CAASRVSEAFF.